Shown below are 12 T cell receptor beta chains from a single sample sequenced in a study of radiotherapy plus CTLA-4 blockade in lung cancer. Profiled with immunoSEQ multiplex PCR; TCRdb holds only in-frame clones, not every one. The sample yields tens of thousands of clones, over 60% seen once. The sample was peripheral blood, taken from a patient treated with radiotherapy plus ipilimumab. The source is a human donor with non-small cell lung cancer whose response to radiotherapy plus ipilimumab could not be evaluated.

This clone was found once. This sequence joins TRBV18 and TRBJ2-2; D is ambiguous. Trimming took 4 bases from V and 4 from J, leaving 16 bases between them. The CDR3 covers 16 residues. Per the germline V gene, CDR1 is KGHSH and CDR2 is LQKENI. The CDR3 sequence is CASSQSISEVTGELFF. The DNA for the CDR3 is TGTGCCAGCTCACAATCTATCTCCGAAGTCACCGGGGAGCTGTTTTTT.

This chain links TRBV5-1 with TRBJ1-1; 7 nucleotides agree with TRBD1. This CDR3 comprises 14 residues. The V and J ends lost 4 bases and 5 bases, in that order; junction bases with no gene match: 8. The germline CDR1 and CDR2 sequences are SGHRS and YFSETQ. The CDR3 is CASSITGVRTEAFF. CDR3 coding DNA: TGCGCCAGCAGCATTACAGGGGTTCGGACTGAAGCTTTCTTT.

The chain recombines TRBV27 with TRBJ2-5; maybe TRBD2 (7 bases). V dropped 10 bases and J dropped 9 bases, with 18 bases sitting between them. CDR3 length: 12 residues. Looked up from germline, CDR1 is MNHEY and CDR2 is SMNVEV (reference sequence). CDR3 coding DNA: TGTGCCACCGGGGGCCAAGGGAGGGCCCAGTACTTC. This translates into CATGGQGRAQYF.

This clone was picked up a small number of times. CDR3 in DNA: TGCGCCAGCAGCCAAGTCGGGGGATCCTACGAGCAGTACTTC. Protein sequence: CASSQVGGSYEQYF. The chain joins TRBV4-1 to TRBJ2-7; possibly TRBD2 for D (6 bases). The CDR3 runs 14 residues. The V end lost 1 base, the J end lost 1 base, and 8 bases lay between the germline ends. Germline V lookup: CDR1 MGHRA, CDR2 YSYEKL.

This clone has more than one count but fewer than ten. This chain links TRBV7-3 with TRBJ2-7, with D perhaps matching TRBD2 (7 bases). Germline V gives CDR1 SGHTA, CDR2 FQGTGA. CDR3 length: 14 residues. Trimming left V 6 bases short and J 2 bases short, with 14 bases between. The CDR3 DNA reads as TGTGCCAGCAGTCCGGGGGGCGGAACCTACGAGCAGTACTTC. Protein product: CASSPGGGTYEQYF.

The genes are TRBV11-1 and TRBJ2-1; 12 bases are shared with TRBD2. The V gene end was trimmed by 2 bases and the J gene end by 7 bases; junction bases not matched to a gene: 3. The CDR3 loop spans 15 amino acids. Germline V gives CDR1 SGHAT, CDR2 FQDESV (reference sequence). CDR3 DNA: TGTGCCAGCAGCTTAAGGACTAGCGGGGTTAATGAGCAGTTCTTC. It specifies CASSLRTSGVNEQFF.

This rearrangement joins TRBV5-8 to TRBJ2-7; unclear D gene. CDR1 is SGHTS, CDR2 YDEGEE, per germline. This CDR3 has 15 residues. V gave up 5 bases and J gave up 3 bases, with 18 bases separating them. The CDR3 spells CASRPDIVPSYEQYF. As DNA, the CDR3 is TGTGCCAGCAGGCCGGATATTGTACCTAGCTACGAGCAGTACTTC.

The chain is built from TRBV11-2 and TRBJ1-1; the match to TRBD1 covers 10 bases. V lost 2 bases and J lost 3; bases outside the gene matches: 6. The CDR3 loop spans 16 amino acids. Per the germline V gene, CDR1 is SGHAT and CDR2 is FQNNGV. The CDR3 DNA reads as TGTGCCAGCAGCTTATCCCCGGGACAGGGGCACACTGAAGCTTTCTTT. It translates to CASSLSPGQGHTEAFF.

The rearrangement uses TRBV7-6 and TRBJ2-1; D might be TRBD1 (5 bases). Germline V lookup: CDR1 SGHVS, CDR2 FNYEAQ. V was cut by 3 bases and J by 5 bases, with 8 bases left in between. CDR3 length: 13 residues. DNA of the CDR3: TGTGCCAGCAGCTTCATAGGGGACAATGAGCAGTTCTTC. Translating gives CASSFIGDNEQFF.

The chain uses TRBV7-8 and TRBJ2-1; 8 nucleotides align to TRBD2. The CDR3 contains 18 residues. J lost 7 bases, V lost 0 bases, and 14 bases had no gene match. Germline V CDR1 and CDR2: SGHVS, FQNEAQ. CDR3 region: CASSLALIGLAGVNEQFF. CDR3 nucleotide sequence: TGTGCCAGCAGCTTAGCTCTGATTGGACTAGCAGGGGTAAATGAGCAGTTCTTC.

This clone came up a few times. The gene calls are TRBV5-1 and TRBJ2-7; tentatively, D is TRBD1 (6 bases). This CDR3 region has 15 residues. Per the germline V gene, CDR1 is SGHRS and CDR2 is YFSETQ. With 0 bases removed from V and 2 bases from J, the gap between germline ends came to 12 bases. CDR3 amino acids: CASSLVQGYTYEQYF. CDR3 nucleotides: TGCGCCAGCAGCTTGGTCCAGGGGTATACCTACGAGCAGTACTTC.

The chain links TRBV18 to TRBJ1-2; 7 bases are a match to TRBD1. J was trimmed by 4 bases and V by 6 bases; bases with no gene match: 8. CDR3 length: 14 residues. Germline CDR1 and CDR2: KGHSH and LQKENI. The CDR3 bases are TGTGCCAGCTCCCCGGGACAGAGGGTCTATGGCTACACCTTC. This codes for CASSPGQRVYGYTF.